Below are 7 T cell receptor beta chains sequenced from a single sample in a study of PD-L1 blockade in urothelial cancer. TCRdb's copy holds only in-frame clones and misses some; the assay was immunoSEQ multiplex PCR. Here the sample spans 20,000 to 30,000 clones, roughly nine tenths being singletons. The sequences come from PBMCs, collected around atezolizumab (anti-PD-L1) treatment. The source is a man aged 50-59 years with urothelial cancer.

The chain couples TRBV27 to TRBJ2-7; TRBD1 matches at 10 bases. V dropped 6 bases and J dropped 0; count of bases not matched to a gene: 2. Germline CDR1 is MNHEY and CDR2 is SMNVEV (reference sequence). This CDR3 has 14 residues. CDR3 coding DNA: TGTGCCAGCAGCCGGACAGGGGGCTCCTACGAGCAGTACTTC. Protein product: CASSRTGGSYEQYF.

This clone was counted between two and nine times. For the CDR3, the DNA is TGTGCCAGCAGTGACGATGGACTAGCGGGAAACACCGGGGAGCTGTTTTTT. It codes for CASSDDGLAGNTGELFF. The chain carries TRBV2 and TRBJ2-2; 12 bases agree with TRBD2. Germline assignment: CDR1 SNHLY and CDR2 FYNNEI. CDR3 length: 17 amino acids. J gave up 2 bases and V 3 bases, and 4 bases lay outside the gene matches. Looking up the rest from reference TRBV2 and TRBJ2-2 gives the full variable domain: EPEVTQTPSHQVTQMGQEVILRCVPISNHLYFYWYRQILGQKVEFLVSFYNNEISEKSEIFDDQFSVERPDGSNFTLKIRSTKLEDSAMYFCASSDDGLAGNTGELFFGEGSRLTVL.

This chain links TRBV11-3 with TRBJ2-2; D unresolved. V was pared by 0 bases and J by 6 bases, with 8 bases between. Germline values: CDR1 SGHNT, CDR2 YENEEA. The CDR3 loop spans 14 amino acids. CDR3 loop: CASSLDSGSGELFF. CDR3 DNA: TGTGCCAGCAGCTTAGACTCAGGATCCGGGGAGCTGTTTTTT.

The chain carries TRBV5-4 and TRBJ2-5; D gene ambiguous. The CDR3 loop spans 11 amino acids. Trimming took off 4 bases at V and 2 bases at J, with 3 bases between the two ends. CDR1 SGHNT and CDR2 YYREEE come from the germline V gene (reference sequence). The CDR3 DNA reads TGTGCCAGCAGCGTACAAGAGACCCAGTACTTC. This translates into CASSVQETQYF. The whole variable domain, filled in from reference TRBV5-4 and TRBJ2-5, reads ETGVTQSPTHLIKTRGQQVTLRCSSQSGHNTVSWYQQALGQGPQFIFQYYREEENGRGNFPPRFSGLQFPNYSSELNVNALELDDSALYLCASSVQETQYFGPGTRLLVL.

The V and J genes are TRBV7-6 and TRBJ2-1; the D is unclear. From germline, CDR1 is SGHVS and CDR2 FNYEAQ. The CDR3 runs 15 residues. The V end was cut by 6 bases, the J end by 0 bases, with 12 bases between. CDR3: CASSIMSSSYNEQFF. The DNA for the CDR3 is TGTGCCAGCAGTATAATGAGTAGCTCCTACAATGAGCAGTTCTTC.

The chain joins TRBV28 to TRBJ2-7; TRBD2 aligns across 16 bases. Germline values: CDR1 MDHEN, CDR2 SYDVKM. Losses at the gene ends were 3 bases for V and 2 bases for J; bases not matched to a gene: 4. CDR3 length: 17 amino acids. CDR3 sequence reads: CASSFLGLAGGTYEQYF. The CDR3 region has the DNA TGTGCCAGCAGTTTTTTGGGACTAGCGGGAGGGACCTACGAGCAGTACTTC.

The chain is built from TRBV5-1 and TRBJ2-6, with D perhaps matching TRBD1 (6 bases). The CDR3 totals 18 residues. Germline lookup yields CDR1 SGHRS and CDR2 YFSETQ. V lost 4 bases and J lost 0, with 17 bases in between. CDR3 region: CASSPYPGQTSGANVLTF. Here the CDR3 DNA reads TGCGCCAGCAGCCCCTACCCGGGACAAACCTCTGGGGCCAACGTCCTGACTTTC.